The clone carrying this T cell receptor beta chain has just a few counts. This entry belongs to a study of T cells in Graves' hyperthyroidism and ophthalmopathy. The length of the CDR3 is 15 residues. Looked up from germline, CDR1 is LNHNV and CDR2 is YYDKDF (reference sequence). V shed 1 base and J 5 bases; nucleotides not matched to a gene: 7. Template material for amplifying TCR beta CDR3 regions consisted of RNA transcripts. The HTBI set primed first-round TCR CDR3 RT-PCR. From the multiplex PCR reads, TCRdb called clonotypes with MiXCR, one entry per CDR3 protein. The sample gives about 49,000 distinct CDR3 sequences, about 54% of which show up once; roughly 30% is in the top ten.

The rearrangement uses TRBV15 and TRBJ1-1, with 7 bases identical to TRBD1. The TCR was taken from a man between 18 and 29 years old with Graves' hyperthyroidism. Input material: peripheral blood or thyroid tissue (not recorded which). The CDR3 sequence is CATSRGQGRRTEAFF. Here the CDR3 DNA reads TGTGCCACCAGCAGAGGACAGGGCAGACGGACTGAAGCTTTCTTT.